This TCR beta chain was sequenced in a study of CD8+ T cells in alopecia areata. At least ten counts were recorded for this clone. Genes and germline come from the mouse. The CDR3 is cut off 4 residues early in the read; its end comes from the germline J gene. CDR1 is NSQYPW and CDR2 is LRSPGD in the germline V gene (reference sequence). The V and J ends lost 0 bases and 3 bases, in that order; junction bases with no gene match: 6. The CDR3 consists of 17 residues. Cells from pooled cutaneous lymph nodes were sorted by CD4, CD8alpha, NKG2D, NKG2ACE and other markers. As the sequencing template, cDNA was produced by extracting RNA and reverse transcribing it. Measured with immunoSEQ multiplex PCR; TCRdb has only the in-frame clones, and not every one. The specimen has 8,300 or so clones, none found just once.

V gene TRBV1 combines with J gene TRBJ2-3; TRBD1 agrees at 10 bases. The source is a C3H/HeJ mouse with alopecia areata. For this strain, the MHC haplotype corresponds to H2-k. Sample: CD8+ T cells sorted from a lymph node. The CDR3 loop reads CTCSADRGQGGAETLYF. The sequenced CDR3 bases are TGCACCTGCAGTGCAGATCGTGGACAGGGGGGGGCAGAA.